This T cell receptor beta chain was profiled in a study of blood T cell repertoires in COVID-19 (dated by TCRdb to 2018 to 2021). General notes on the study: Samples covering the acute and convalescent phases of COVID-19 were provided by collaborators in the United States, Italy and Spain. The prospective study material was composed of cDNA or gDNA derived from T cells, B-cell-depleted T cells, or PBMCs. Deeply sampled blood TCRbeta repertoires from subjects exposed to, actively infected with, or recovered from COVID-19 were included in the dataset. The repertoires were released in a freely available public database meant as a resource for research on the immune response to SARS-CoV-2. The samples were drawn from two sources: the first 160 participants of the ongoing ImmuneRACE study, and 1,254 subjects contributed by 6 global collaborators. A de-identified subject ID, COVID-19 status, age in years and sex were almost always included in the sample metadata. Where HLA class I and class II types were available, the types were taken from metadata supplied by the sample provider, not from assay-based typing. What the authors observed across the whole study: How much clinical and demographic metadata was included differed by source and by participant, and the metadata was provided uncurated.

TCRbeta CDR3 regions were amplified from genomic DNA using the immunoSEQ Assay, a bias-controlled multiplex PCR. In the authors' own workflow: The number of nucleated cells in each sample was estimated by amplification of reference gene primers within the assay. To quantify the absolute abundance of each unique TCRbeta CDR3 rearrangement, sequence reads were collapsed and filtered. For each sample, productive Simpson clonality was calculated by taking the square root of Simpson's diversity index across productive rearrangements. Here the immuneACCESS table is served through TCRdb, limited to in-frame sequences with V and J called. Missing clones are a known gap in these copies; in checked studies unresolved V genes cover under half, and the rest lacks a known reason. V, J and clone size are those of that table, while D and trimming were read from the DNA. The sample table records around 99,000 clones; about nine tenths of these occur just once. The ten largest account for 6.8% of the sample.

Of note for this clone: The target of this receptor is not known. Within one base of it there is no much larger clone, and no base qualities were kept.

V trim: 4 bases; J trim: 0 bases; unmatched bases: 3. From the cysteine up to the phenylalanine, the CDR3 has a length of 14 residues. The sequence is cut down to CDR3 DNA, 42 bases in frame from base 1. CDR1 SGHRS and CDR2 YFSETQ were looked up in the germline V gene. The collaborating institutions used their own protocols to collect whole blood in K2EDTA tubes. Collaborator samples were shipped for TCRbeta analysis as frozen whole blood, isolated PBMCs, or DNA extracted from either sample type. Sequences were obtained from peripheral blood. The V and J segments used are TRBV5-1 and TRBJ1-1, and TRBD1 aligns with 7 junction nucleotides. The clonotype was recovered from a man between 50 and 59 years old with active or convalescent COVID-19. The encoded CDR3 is CASSTDRVNTEAFF. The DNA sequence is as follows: TGCGCCAGCAGCACCGACAGGGTGAACACTGAAGCTTTCTTT.